These 4 T cell receptor beta chains were all obtained from the same sample, sequenced in a study of T-cell memory formation after mild COVID-19. TCRdb analysed the 5' RACE reads with MiXCR anew, one entry per CDR3 protein. The table shows 350,000 to 450,000 distinct CDR3 sequences, with about 24% occurring only once. The sequenced sample was PBMCs or a T cell subset sorted from them (not recorded which). The receptors were sampled from an adult woman who had mild COVID-19 (a few samples of this study predate the infection). Cell type and time point are not known.

The rearrangement joins TRBV5-6 to TRBJ2-7, with D unclear. V lost 0 bases to trimming and J lost 6 bases, with 13 bases between them. Germline assignment: CDR1 SGHDT and CDR2 YYEEEE. CDR3 size: 14 residues. CDR3 in DNA: TGTGCCAGCAGCTTGGTCCGGAGCCCGGGCGAGCAGTACTTC. As protein: CASSLVRSPGEQYF.

The V and J genes are TRBV18 and TRBJ1-1; D gene unclear. The CDR3 runs 16 residues. Germline V lookup: CDR1 KGHSH, CDR2 LQKENI. The ends were cut back, 3 bases at V and 4 bases at J, with 18 bases in the middle. The CDR3 here is CASSPMGLGRSTEAFF. DNA of the CDR3: TGTGCCAGCTCACCTATGGGTCTAGGGAGGAGCACTGAAGCTTTCTTT.

This clonotype was counted only a few times. V gene TRBV27 combines with J gene TRBJ2-1; D is uncertain. CDR1 is MNHEY and CDR2 is SMNVEV in the germline V gene (reference sequence). Trimming shortened V by 7 bases and J by 3 bases, and 10 bases separated the two germline ends. CDR3 length: 13 residues. CDR3 DNA: TGTGCCAGCACCGGTCGCGGCTACAATGAGCAGTTCTTC. Amino acids: CASTGRGYNEQFF.

The rearrangement uses TRBV7-9 and TRBJ1-2; D possibly corresponds to TRBD1 (5 bases). Germline values: CDR1 SEHNR, CDR2 FQNEAQ (reference sequence). The V and J ends lost 6 bases and 8 bases respectively, with 22 bases between them. The CDR3 has 15 residues. The DNA of the CDR3 is TGTGCCAGCAGGCCTTTCCAGGATCGGGACGGCGGCTACACCTTC. Its protein is CASRPFQDRDGGYTF.